This T cell receptor (beta chain) comes out of a study of Ad26.COV2.S vaccination and SARS-CoV-2 variants. As for treatment: roughly 18 received Ad26.COV2.S at low or high dose, single or two shots; about 5 received placebo; per-sample allocation not given. Sampling occurred on day 63 after the first vaccine or placebo injection. Boston provided a donor who was an adult aged 18-55 years. About this clone itself: Its antigen is unidentified.

General study results and limits: An underestimation of total T cell responses may have resulted from the TCR breadth and depth analyses.

V was clipped by 3 bases and J by 3 bases, with 18 bases between them. The CDR3 runs 17 residues. CDR1 and CDR2 (germline): LNHDA, SQIVND (reference sequence). Profiling relied on immunoSEQ multiplex PCR, and the TCRdb table lists in-frame clones only, not all of them. The profile shows over 400,000 clones, around 92% of them singletons. The V gene is TRBV19, the J gene TRBJ1-5; D remains ambiguous. The sample was peripheral blood, taken in a trial of Ad26.COV2.S vaccine versus placebo. The sequence came from a person between 18 and 60 years old who received the Ad26.COV2.S COVID-19 vaccine or a placebo. The CDR3 spells CASSIFLGHDDNQPQHF. The CDR3 region has the DNA TGTGCCAGTAGTATTTTTTTGGGCCATGATGACAATCAGCCCCAGCATTTT.